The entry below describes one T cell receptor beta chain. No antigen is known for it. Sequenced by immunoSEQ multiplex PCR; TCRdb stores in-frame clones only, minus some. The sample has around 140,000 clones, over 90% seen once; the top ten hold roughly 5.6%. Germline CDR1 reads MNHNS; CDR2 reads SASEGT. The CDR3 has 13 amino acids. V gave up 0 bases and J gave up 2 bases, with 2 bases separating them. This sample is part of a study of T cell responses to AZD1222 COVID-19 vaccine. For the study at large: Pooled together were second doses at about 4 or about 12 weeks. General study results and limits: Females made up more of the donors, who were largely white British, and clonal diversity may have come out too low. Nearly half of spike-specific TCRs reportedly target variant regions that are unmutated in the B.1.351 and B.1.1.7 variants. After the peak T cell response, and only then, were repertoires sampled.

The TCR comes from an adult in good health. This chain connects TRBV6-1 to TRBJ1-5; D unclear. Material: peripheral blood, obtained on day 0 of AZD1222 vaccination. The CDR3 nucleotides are TGTGCCAGCAGTGAAGCTGGCAATCAGCCCCAGCATTTT. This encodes CASSEAGNQPQHF.